The present entry profiles one TCR beta chain with its context. This clonotype has ten or more counts. Which antigen it targets is not known. Within one base of it there is no much larger clone, and no base qualities were kept. Cells that were CD4+CD25+CD127-/low were isolated as Tregs. Tregs, naive and memory CD4+ T cells from tumor, blood and ipsilateral draining lymph nodes of about five breast cancer patients underwent full-length TCR alpha and beta sequencing. Ficoll density gradient centrifugation was used to isolate mononuclear cells from either lymph nodes or around 51 ml of peripheral blood. FACS confirmed that the sorted cell populations were more than 90% pure. This entry is derived from a study (dated by TCRdb to 2013 to 2016). As for the study more broadly: The study examined whether tumor-infiltrating Tregs in breast cancer are drawn from blood Tregs or arise in situ by conversion from other CD4+ T cell subsets.

Full-length TCR variable regions were amplified by 5' RACE PCR using constant-region reverse primers, and then by semi-nested PCR using Nested Universal Primer A. The ReliaPrep RNA Cell Miniprep System was used to extract total RNA, which was then reverse transcribed into 5'RACE-ready cDNA with the SMARTer RACE 5'/3' Kit. Multiplex adaptors were used to barcode full-length TCR alpha and beta libraries, and the barcoded libraries were sequenced on an Illumina MiSeq. Regarding the original processing steps: For each of nine subset-tissue groups, sequencing data from the five patients were combined, and the groups were compared by unsupervised clustering of TCR gene usage. Repertoire similarity was calculated with the Morisita-Horn index, weighting shared sequences by their contribution to each repertoire. TCRdb took the public reads, trimmed them with fastp at Q25, ran MiXCR for clone calling and kept in-frame beta chains. For every CDR3 protein sequence, its rows merge into one entry that carries the most common genes and DNA. The V and J calls follow TCRdb's processing rather than the paper's. The sample contains 35,000 to 50,000 distinct CDR3 sequences, approximately 22% of them found a single time. Jointly, the top ten make up over 3.5% of the sample.

From the cysteine through the phenylalanine, the CDR3 covers 14 amino acids. The sequence is cut down to CDR3 DNA, 42 bases in frame from base 1. From the germline V gene, CDR1 is MNHNS and CDR2 is SASEGT. Trimming takes 11 bases off V and 4 bases off J; junction bases not matched to a gene: 10. Overall study results and their limits: In terms of TCR gene usage, tumor memory CD4+ T cells clustered together with blood and lymph node memory CD4+ cells, as well as with lymph node naive CD4+ cells. Validation in the larger cohort was restricted to a single TCR beta V-J rearrangement rather than whole repertoires. The greatest overlap of tumor-infiltrating Treg TCR alpha and beta sequences was observed with tumor naive CD4+ T cells, followed by blood naive CD4+ T cells.

The rearranged segments are TRBV6-1 and TRBJ2-3; 9 central bases correspond to TRBD2. This TCR was recovered from a female donor with breast cancer. The sample was Tregs sorted from blood. The CDR3 has the sequence CAGGDSGSADTQYF. In nucleotides, the sequence is TGTGCCGGAGGGGATAGCGGGAGTGCAGATACGCAGTATTTT.